This T cell receptor beta chain was retrieved from a study of a mutant IDH1 vaccine in newly diagnosed glioma. Looking at the study overall: The therapy given earlier, which was standard therapy, consisted of radiotherapy, temozolomide, or both, and most of the patients received both.

As for this clone: Its target is unknown.

Trimming cost V 0 bases and J 2 bases; bases outside gene matches: 4. This CDR3 is 16 amino acids long. Germline V gives CDR1 MNHEY, CDR2 SVGAGI. Time point: week 23, last vaccination. Every vaccination contained 300 ug of the mutant IDH1 20-mer peptide and was paired with topical imiquimod. The method was immunoSEQ multiplex PCR; TCRdb's version includes in-frame clones alone and lacks a portion of them. This table holds around 76,000 clones, more than 70% found once. The clonotype originates from a woman aged 45-60 years with glioma. J is TRBJ2-7 and V is TRBV6-5; TRBD2 matches 10 bases. The input for sequencing was PBMCs, taken from a glioma patient whose treatment included an IDH1 peptide vaccine. The CDR3 DNA follows: TGTGCCAGCAGTTACTCGATCCTAGCGGGAGCCTACGAGCAGTACTTC. Its protein product is CASSYSILAGAYEQYF.